This is a list of T cell receptor beta chains from one sample in a study of neoadjuvant anti-PD-1 for oral cavity cancer. Here immunoSEQ multiplex PCR was the method, and the copy in TCRdb shows in-frame clones only, minus some. The data hold around 16,000 clones, with roughly 62% observed a single time. Material: PBMCs, obtained before nivolumab (anti-PD-1) treatment. Receptors originate from a person aged 35 to 85 with oral cavity squamous cell carcinoma. Both conserved end residues are part of each CDR3. The D gene is left open where the match is weak. Clone size is not always given. Where it is, it says once, few, many or a class for expanded clones.

cdr3_nt cdr3_aa v_call clone_size j_call d_call
TGTGCCAGCAGTGGAGCTAACTATGGCTACACCTTC CASSGANYGYTF TRBV25-1 . TRBJ1-2 .
TGTGCCAGCAGCTCCCGGGACTTTACCTACGAGCAGTACTTC CASSSRDFTYEQYF TRBV7-9 few TRBJ2-7 .
TGCGCCAGCAGCTTGTCCGGGAAGAACACCGGGGAGCTGTTTTTT CASSLSGKNTGELFF TRBV5-1 few TRBJ2-2 .
TGTGCCAGCAGTGAGAGGGCCGACAGTGGCACTGAAGCTTTCTTT CASSERADSGTEAFF TRBV2 . TRBJ1-1 .
TGTGCCACCAGCAGAGGACTAGCGAGCTCCTACAATGAGCAGTTCTTC CATSRGLASSYNEQFF TRBV15 once TRBJ2-1 TRBD2
TGTGCCAGCAGCTTGTCCCAGAAGGAGACCCAGTACTTC CASSLSQKETQYF TRBV11-2 . TRBJ2-5 .
TGTGCCAGCAGTGGTCAGCCTTTATCCGGGGAGCTGTTTTTT CASSGQPLSGELFF TRBV6-4 few TRBJ2-2 .
TGCAGTGCGGATGGTGGCTACACCTTC CSADGGYTF TRBV20-1 . TRBJ1-2 .
TGTGCCAGCAGCTTGGATGGGACCCCCGGGACCCAGTACTTC CASSLDGTPGTQYF TRBV5-4 . TRBJ2-5 .
TGTGCCAGCAGTGAGCTAGCGGGAGTCCTCGAGCAGTACTTC CASSELAGVLEQYF TRBV6-1 . TRBJ2-7 TRBD2
TGTGCCAGCAGCCAACGAGAGACCCAGTACTTC CASSQRETQYF TRBV5-6 . TRBJ2-5 .
TGTGCCTGGAGCCTTCCGGGGGGATGGGAGACCCAGTACTTC CAWSLPGGWETQYF TRBV30 once TRBJ2-5 TRBD2
TGTGCCTGGAGTGTAGGGACAGACCATGGCTACACCTTC CAWSVGTDHGYTF TRBV30 few TRBJ1-2 TRBD1
TGTGCCAGTAGTATGGGTCTGTTAAATGAGCAGTTCTTC CASSMGLLNEQFF TRBV19 . TRBJ2-1 .
TGTGCCAGCAGGGACAGGCGGGAAGACGAGCAGTACTTC CASRDRREDEQYF TRBV6-6 . TRBJ2-7 .
TGTGCCACCAGCGGGTCGTGGGGCTACACTGAAGCTTTCTTT CATSGSWGYTEAFF TRBV15 . TRBJ1-1 .
TGTGCCAGCAGCTTAACCCCAATAGGGGGGGATGAGCAGTTCTTC CASSLTPIGGDEQFF TRBV7-6 . TRBJ2-1 .
TGTGCCTGGAGGGGACAGGGGAACAATCAGCCCCAGCATTTT CAWRGQGNNQPQHF TRBV30 few TRBJ1-5 TRBD1
TGTGCCAGCAGCCCACCCCTCCGGCCTAGCGGCGGCTACAATGAGCAGTTCTTC CASSPPLRPSGGYNEQFF TRBV11-2 . TRBJ2-1 TRBD2
TGTGCCAGCAGCGTAGGGGGGACGGTGAGGGAAAAACTGTTTTTT CASSVGGTVREKLFF TRBV9 few TRBJ1-4 .
TGTGCCAGCAGCGCCCGGCGGACAGGGGAGCTGTTTTTT CASSARRTGELFF TRBV9 . TRBJ2-2 .
TGTGCCAGCAGTTATCTCGGAAACACTGAAGCTTTCTTT CASSYLGNTEAFF TRBV6-5 . TRBJ1-1 .
TGCGCCAGCAGCCCGGAGTATCTCAATCAGCCCCAGCATTTT CASSPEYLNQPQHF TRBV4-1 . TRBJ1-5 .